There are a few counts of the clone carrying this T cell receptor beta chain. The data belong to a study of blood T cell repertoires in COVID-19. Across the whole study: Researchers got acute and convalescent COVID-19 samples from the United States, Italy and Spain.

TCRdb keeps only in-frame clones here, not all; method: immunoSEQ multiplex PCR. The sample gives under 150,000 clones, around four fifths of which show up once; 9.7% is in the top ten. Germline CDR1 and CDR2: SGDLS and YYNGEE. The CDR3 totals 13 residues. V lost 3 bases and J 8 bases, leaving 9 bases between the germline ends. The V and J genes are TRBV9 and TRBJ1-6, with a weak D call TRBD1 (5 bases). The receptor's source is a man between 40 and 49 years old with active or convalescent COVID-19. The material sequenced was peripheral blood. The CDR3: CASSETGDSPLHF. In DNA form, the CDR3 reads TGTGCCAGCAGCGAAACAGGAGATTCACCCCTCCACTTT. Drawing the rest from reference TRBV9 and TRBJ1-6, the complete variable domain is DSGVTQTPKHLITATGQRVTLRCSPRSGDLSVYWYQQSLDQGLQFLIQYYNGEERAKGNILERFSAQQFPDLHSELNLSSLELGDSALYFCASSETGDSPLHFGNGTRLTVT.